These 26 T cell receptor beta chains were all obtained from the same sample, sequenced in a study of T-cell memory formation after mild COVID-19 (dated by TCRdb to the early 2020s). The library relied on 5' RACE. TCRdb records Illumina NovaSeq 6000 as the sequencer. TCRdb cleaned the public reads at Q25 with fastp, built clones with MiXCR and kept in-frame beta chains. Rows are unified per CDR3 protein, each entry keeping the most common DNA and genes. This sample comprises about 320,000 distinct CDR3 sequences, around an eighth of them detected only once. The top ten hold roughly 21% of the sample. The sequenced material came from PBMCs or a T cell subset sorted from them (not recorded which). The receptors come from a man between 18 and 29 years old who had mild COVID-19 (a few samples of this study predate the infection). The sample titles of this study are shuffled in the database, so cell type and time point are left out; the donor was told from shared clones.

The J gene is TRBJ2-3, the V gene TRBV4-3; 7 bases fit TRBD1. Germline V lookup: CDR1 LGHNA, CDR2 YSLEER. CDR3 length: 15 amino acids. The V gene end was trimmed by 4 bases and the J gene end by 6 bases; junction bases not matched to a gene: 10. The CDR3 spells CASSLGQPGIDTQYF. DNA of the CDR3: TGCGCCAGCAGCCTGGGACAGCCCGGAATCGATACGCAGTATTTT.

This chain uses TRBV4-1 with TRBJ2-1; TRBD2 matches 10 bases. This CDR3 has 14 residues. V lost 3 bases to trimming and J lost 6 bases; unmatched junction nucleotides: 2. Germline-derived CDR1 and CDR2 are MGHRA and YSYEKL. The CDR3, as DNA: TGCGCCAGCAGCCAGTCTAGCGGGGGCAATGAGCAGTTCTTC. Residues: CASSQSSGGNEQFF.

Only a few counts were recorded for this clonotype. V and J are TRBV27 and TRBJ2-5; 9 nucleotides agree with TRBD2. V lost 5 bases to trimming and J lost 2 bases; unmatched junction nucleotides: 15. The CDR3 loop spans 18 amino acids. CDR1 is MNHEY and CDR2 is SMNVEV in the germline V gene (reference sequence). The CDR3: CASSPNPFLAGKQETQYF. The CDR3, as DNA: TGTGCCAGCAGTCCCAATCCCTTTCTAGCGGGGAAGCAAGAGACCCAGTACTTC.

The J gene is TRBJ1-5, the V gene TRBV29-1, with D unclear. With 7 bases removed from V and 0 bases from J, the gap between germline ends came to 10 bases. CDR3 length: 13 residues. CDR1 is SQVTM, CDR2 ANQGSEA, per germline. CDR3 in amino acids: CSAQWDSNQPQHF. CDR3 bases: TGCAGCGCCCAATGGGATAGCAATCAGCCCCAGCATTTT.

The chain recombines TRBV19 with TRBJ2-3; TRBD1 matches at 8 bases. CDR1 is LNHDA, CDR2 SQIVND, per germline (reference sequence). This CDR3 contains 17 residues. The J segment lost 4 bases and the V segment lost 7 bases, leaving 16 bases of the junction unmatched. CDR3 bases: TGTGCCAGTACCGTAACTCCACAGGGGACAGGTCCAGATACGCAGTATTTT. It translates to CASTVTPQGTGPDTQYF.

The table lists this clonotype with a count of one. The junction differs from germline at one of its ends, possibly a read error. The chain has TRBV20-1 and TRBJ1-4; D perhaps matches TRBD1 (6 bases). This CDR3 is 15 amino acids long. Germline CDR1 DFQATT, CDR2 SNEGSKA (reference sequence). CDR3 sequence (DNA): TGCAGTGCTAGAGACTCCGGGGGGGCTAATGAAAAACTGATTTTT. This gives the protein CSARDSGGANEKLIF.

The chain has TRBV12-3 or TRBV12-4 and TRBJ1-3; possibly TRBD1 for D (5 bases). Trimming left V 2 bases short and J 0 bases short, with 14 bases between. This CDR3 has 17 amino acids. The CDR3 region has the DNA TGTGCCAGCAGTTTACCCCCCGACAGCCCCTCTGGAAACACCATATATTTT. Translating it yields CASSLPPDSPSGNTIYF.

The chain joins TRBV27 to TRBJ1-6; 7 nucleotides match TRBD1. Per the germline V gene, CDR1 is MNHEY and CDR2 is SMNVEV (reference sequence). This CDR3 region has 14 residues. Losses at the gene ends were 6 bases for V and 7 bases for J; bases not matched to a gene: 6. The CDR3 DNA reads TGTGCCAGCAGCAGGGGACAGAGGAATTCACCCCTCCACTTT. Translated, it gives CASSRGQRNSPLHF.

The chain combines TRBV27 with TRBJ1-1; no clear D gene. Trimming left V 8 bases short and J 1 base short, with 11 bases between. Germline V gene lookup returns CDR1 MNHEY and CDR2 SMNVEV (reference sequence). This CDR3 is 13 amino acids long. For the CDR3, the DNA is TGTGCCAGCGCTGCTGGGAGGAACACTGAAGCTTTCTTT. Amino acid sequence: CASAAGRNTEAFF.

The chain recombines TRBV6-1 with TRBJ2-5; either TRBD1 or TRBD2 may supply D (5 bases each). Trimming shortened V by 8 bases and J by 5 bases, and 15 bases separated the two germline ends. The CDR3 contains 13 residues. Per the germline V gene, CDR1 is MNHNS and CDR2 is SASEGT. CDR3 DNA sequence: TGTGCCAGCCAACTCCACGAGGGGGAGACCCAGTACTTC. Its protein product is CASQLHEGETQYF.

The gene calls are TRBV7-9 and TRBJ1-1; 7 nucleotides line up with TRBD1. This CDR3 is 14 amino acids long. CDR1 and CDR2 (germline): SEHNR, FQNEAQ (reference sequence). V lost 6 bases to trimming and J lost 2 bases; unmatched junction nucleotides: 6. The CDR3 spells CASSQQGSNTEAFF. The CDR3 nucleotides are TGTGCCAGCAGTCAACAGGGGAGTAACACTGAAGCTTTCTTT.

This rearrangement joins TRBV7-6 to TRBJ1-3, with TRBD1 matching over 10 bases. In germline, CDR1 is SGHVS, CDR2 FNYEAQ. There are 16 residues in the CDR3. The V gene end was trimmed by 5 bases and the J gene end by 0 bases; junction bases not matched to a gene: 4. The CDR3 region is CASSDRDRGSGNTIYF. CDR3 bases: TGTGCCAGCAGCGACCGGGACAGGGGCTCTGGAAACACCATATATTTT.

The chain couples TRBV7-9 to TRBJ1-2; no reliable D call. CDR1 is SEHNR and CDR2 is FQNEAQ in the germline V gene (reference sequence). This CDR3 spans 18 amino acids. The V end was cut by 5 bases, the J end by 0 bases, with 22 bases between. The CDR3 region has the DNA TGTGCCAGCAGCCCTGCCGCCTCGCGTCCTGAGACTAACTATGGCTACACCTTC. It encodes CASSPAASRPETNYGYTF.

The genes are TRBV4-3 and TRBJ1-5; tentatively, D is TRBD1 (6 bases). This CDR3 comprises 16 residues. Between the trimmed V and J ends, which lost 0 bases and 7 bases, there was a span of 16 bases. Germline V gives CDR1 LGHNA, CDR2 YSLEER. CDR3 sequence reads: CASSQDHRVLWQPQHF. DNA of the CDR3: TGCGCCAGCAGCCAAGATCACAGGGTGTTGTGGCAGCCCCAGCATTTT.

This clonotype was detected only a few times. This chain joins TRBV28 and TRBJ2-5, with D possibly being TRBD1 or TRBD2 (5 bases each). This CDR3 has 15 amino acids. The germline V and J ends were trimmed by 4 bases and 8 bases, with 20 bases remaining between them. Germline V gene lookup returns CDR1 MDHEN and CDR2 SYDVKM. CDR3 sequence (DNA): TGTGCCAGCAGTTCCCCCCGGGACCCACTGGGAACCCAGTACTTC. Its translation: CASSSPRDPLGTQYF.

This clonotype was counted only a few times. The chain combines TRBV7-9 with TRBJ1-3; D is uncertain. V gave up 8 bases and J gave up 3 bases, with 20 bases separating them. The CDR3 runs 16 residues. Germline V CDR1 and CDR2: SEHNR, FQNEAQ (reference sequence). DNA of the CDR3: TGTGCCAGCGCCCAAATTGGCGGCATGGATGGAAACACCATATATTTT. Translating gives CASAQIGGMDGNTIYF. The variable domain in full, completed from reference TRBV7-9 and TRBJ1-3, reads DTGVSQNPRHKITKRGQNVTFRCDPISEHNRLYWYRQTLGQGPEFLTYFQNEAQLEKSRLLSDRFSAERPKGSFSTLEIQRTEQGDSAMYLCASAQIGGMDGNTIYFGEGSWLTVV.

The sample holds a few counts of this clonotype. V usage is TRBV5-1 and J usage is TRBJ2-1; the D is unclear. CDR3 length: 12 residues. Germline-derived CDR1 and CDR2 are SGHRS and YFSETQ. V lost 4 bases and J lost 8, with 10 bases in between. CDR3 residues: CASSPSYDEQFF. The CDR3 bases are TGCGCCAGCAGCCCCTCTTATGATGAGCAGTTCTTC.

The sample holds a few counts of this clonotype. This sequence joins TRBV6-5 and TRBJ1-1; D is unresolved. V lost 6 bases and J 4 bases, leaving 15 bases between the germline ends. The CDR3 consists of 14 residues. Germline-derived CDR1 and CDR2 are MNHEY and SVGAGI. The CDR3 region has the DNA TGTGCCAGCAGATACACGAGCGGAGTCACTGAAGCTTTCTTT. Encoded protein: CASRYTSGVTEAFF.

This clonotype was counted between two and nine times. The chain recombines TRBV27 with TRBJ1-2; TRBD1 is a possible D gene (6 bases). Trimming cost V 2 bases and J 4 bases, with 23 bases left between them. Germline assignment: CDR1 MNHEY and CDR2 SMNVEV (reference sequence). The CDR3 runs to 18 residues. CDR3 bases: TGTGCCAGCAGTTTAAGCCCTGCCTCGGGACAAGTTCTCTATGGCTACACCTTC. Encoded protein: CASSLSPASGQVLYGYTF.

This clonotype was counted only a few times. This chain links TRBV7-9 with TRBJ2-5, with 10 bases aligning to TRBD2. The J segment lost 1 base and the V segment lost 3 bases, leaving 5 bases of the junction unmatched. The CDR3 has 16 residues. CDR1 and CDR2 from the germline V gene are SEHNR and FQNEAQ (reference sequence). The CDR3 DNA is TGTGCCAGCAGCTTCGGTAGCGGGGGGCCCCAAGAGACCCAGTACTTC. Its translation: CASSFGSGGPQETQYF. The whole variable domain, filled in from reference TRBV7-9 and TRBJ2-5, reads DTGVSQNPRHKITKRGQNVTFRCDPISEHNRLYWYRQTLGQGPEFLTYFQNEAQLEKSRLLSDRFSAERPKGSFSTLEIQRTEQGDSAMYLCASSFGSGGPQETQYFGPGTRLLVL.

This clonotype was picked up a small number of times. The rearrangement links TRBV7-9 to TRBJ1-2; 7 bases agree with TRBD1. With V trimmed by 4 bases and J by 4 bases, 9 bases remained unmatched. Germline-derived CDR1 and CDR2 are SEHNR and FQNEAQ (reference sequence). This CDR3 region has 15 residues. CDR3 sequence reads: CASSSAVQGSYGYTF. As DNA, the CDR3 is TGTGCCAGCAGCTCGGCCGTACAGGGGTCCTATGGCTACACCTTC. Supplemented by reference TRBV7-9 and TRBJ1-2, the full variable domain reads DTGVSQNPRHKITKRGQNVTFRCDPISEHNRLYWYRQTLGQGPEFLTYFQNEAQLEKSRLLSDRFSAERPKGSFSTLEIQRTEQGDSAMYLCASSSAVQGSYGYTFGSGTRLTVV.

This clonotype was seen a few times. The rearrangement uses TRBV12-3 or TRBV12-4 and TRBJ2-5; D might be TRBD1 (5 bases). CDR3 length equals 13 residues. Trimming pared 5 bases from V and 2 bases from J, leaving 9 bases between. Written as DNA, the CDR3 is TGTGCCAGCAGTGGTTGGACACAAGAGACCCAGTACTTC. Protein product: CASSGWTQETQYF.

This chain links TRBV12-3 or TRBV12-4 with TRBJ1-1; D possibly corresponds to TRBD1 (6 bases). Trimming removed 6 bases from V and 0 bases from J, with 14 bases in between. The CDR3 has 15 residues. In DNA, the CDR3 is TGTGCCAGCAGCTTAAACAGGGCTATGAACACTGAAGCTTTCTTT. This sequence encodes CASSLNRAMNTEAFF.

This clonotype occurred many times. The chain links TRBV12-3 or TRBV12-4 to TRBJ1-6; 7 bases are a match to TRBD1. CDR3 length: 15 residues. Trimming cost V 8 bases and J 7 bases; bases outside gene matches: 11. Here the CDR3 DNA reads TGTGCCAGCGCGATGTCGGGACAGTCCAATTCACCCCTCCACTTT. Translation gives CASAMSGQSNSPLHF.

This clonotype was observed a handful of times. The J gene is TRBJ1-1, the V gene TRBV12-3 or TRBV12-4, with D unclear. The CDR3 sequence is 10 residues long. Trimming removed 5 bases at V and 7 bases at J, with 5 bases between. CDR3 residues: CASSRHEAFF. In nucleotides, the CDR3 is TGTGCCAGCAGTCGACATGAAGCTTTCTTT.

This clonotype was picked up many times. The chain joins TRBV5-1 to TRBJ2-3; a weak D match, TRBD2 (5 bases). Germline V lookup: CDR1 SGHRS, CDR2 YFSETQ. The CDR3 consists of 13 residues. Between the trimmed V and J ends, which lost 4 bases and 4 bases, there was a span of 10 bases. CDR3 region: CASSSEGADTQYF. The DNA of the CDR3 is TGCGCCAGCAGCAGCGAGGGCGCAGATACGCAGTATTTT.